This T cell receptor (beta chain) was recorded in a study of T cell responses to AZD1222 COVID-19 vaccine. Clones were read by immunoSEQ multiplex PCR, and TCRdb kept only the in-frame ones, dropping some. The table has roughly 130,000 clones, approximately 90% seen once; the top ten hold roughly 3.1%. To note about this clone: Its antigen is unidentified.

There are 15 residues in the CDR3. Germline-derived CDR1 and CDR2 are LGHDT and YNNKEL (reference sequence). Trimming took off 0 bases at V and 3 bases at J, with 10 bases between the two ends. Study-wide results and caveats: Among vaccine-associated CD4 TCRs, coverage spanned spike, with dominance at 160-218 and 743-854. Scientists sampled the repertoires only once the peak T cell response had passed.

Sequencing used peripheral blood, obtained on day 0 of AZD1222 vaccination. This chain uses TRBV3-1 (or the pseudogene TRBV3-2) with TRBJ2-3; no reliable D call. The sequence was obtained from an adult in good health. Written as DNA, the CDR3 is TGTGCCAGCAGCCAAGATTTTGGGCGGACAGATACGCAGTATTTT. It codes for CASSQDFGRTDTQYF.